A selection of T cell receptor beta chains follows, all from one sample in a study of shared clonotypes between healthy human individuals. Method: immunoSEQ multiplex PCR; TCRdb's copy keeps in-frame clones and lacks some. The sample lists 2 million to 2.5 million clones; 85% to 95% were seen once. Material: naive CD8+ T cells from PBMCs. The source is a man aged 18 to 35 in good health. Some clones in this sample may be carry-over from other donors' samples. CDR3s include the opening cysteine and the closing phenylalanine or tryptophan. A D gene is named only where the DNA matches it firmly. Size is stated for part of the rows, as once, few or many counts, or as a class when the clone is expanded.

CDR3,DNA,J,size,V,D
CASSNTPGRRDNEQFF,TGTGCCAGCAGCAACACCCCTGGGAGAAGGGACAATGAGCAGTTCTTC,TRBJ2-1,NA,TRBV6-6,NA
CASSVSFRGAAGELFF,TGTGCCAGCAGCGTATCTTTTCGTGGGGCTGCCGGGGAGCTGTTTTTT,TRBJ2-2,NA,TRBV9,NA
CASSSTDYEQYF,TGTGCCAGCAGCTCAACAGACTACGAGCAGTACTTC,TRBJ2-7,NA,TRBV7-9,NA
CASGGQSQETQYF,TGTGCCAGCGGCGGACAGTCCCAAGAGACCCAGTACTTC,TRBJ2-5,NA,TRBV7-9,NA
CASSQEVAGRSADTQYF,TGCGCCAGCAGCCAAGAGGTAGCGGGGCGAAGCGCAGATACGCAGTATTTT,TRBJ2-3,NA,TRBV4-1,TRBD2
CSAKEGYEQYF,TGCAGTGCGAAAGAGGGATACGAGCAGTACTTC,TRBJ2-7,once,TRBV20-1,NA
CASRENYGYTF,TGTGCCAGCAGGGAGAACTATGGCTACACCTTC,TRBJ1-2,NA,TRBV28,NA
CASRGGGDYEQYF,TGTGCCAGCAGAGGAGGGGGGGATTACGAGCAGTACTTC,TRBJ2-7,NA,TRBV7-9,NA
CASSQPQGATDTQYF,TGCGCCAGCAGCCAGCCACAGGGGGCCACAGATACGCAGTATTTT,TRBJ2-3,NA,TRBV5-1,TRBD1
CASSLAGRFTDTQYF,TGTGCCAGCAGCTTAGCCGGGAGATTCACAGATACGCAGTATTTT,TRBJ2-3,NA,TRBV7-2,NA
CASRAQGFVHEQYF,TGTGCCAGCAGAGCTCAGGGGTTCGTCCACGAGCAGTACTTC,TRBJ2-7,NA,TRBV5-6,NA
CASSVERYEQFF,TGTGCCAGCAGCGTAGAGAGGTATGAGCAGTTCTTC,TRBJ2-1,NA,TRBV9,NA
CASTVPTGLDEQFF,TGTGCCAGCACCGTCCCGACGGGTCTAGATGAGCAGTTCTTC,TRBJ2-1,NA,TRBV2,NA
CASSQGESSYEQYF,TGCGCCAGCAGCCAAGGAGAGAGCTCCTACGAGCAGTACTTC,TRBJ2-7,NA,TRBV4-1,NA
CASSPPGLAGLVGNEQYF,TGTGCCAGCTCACCACCAGGATTAGCGGGACTAGTCGGGAACGAGCAGTACTTC,TRBJ2-7,NA,TRBV18,TRBD2
CASSAGGDRSYEQYF,TGTGCCAGCAGCGCTGGGGGGGACCGATCCTACGAGCAGTACTTC,TRBJ2-7,NA,TRBV9,TRBD2
CASSLLVATNEKLFF,TGTGCCAGCAGTTTACTGGTTGCAACTAATGAAAAACTGTTTTTT,TRBJ1-4,NA,TRBV28,NA
CASRLAGAKETQYF,TGTGCCAGCAGACTAGCGGGAGCAAAAGAGACCCAGTACTTC,TRBJ2-5,NA,TRBV27,TRBD2
CASSQSGRGTEAFF,TGTGCCAGCAGCCAGAGTGGGAGGGGCACTGAAGCTTTCTTT,TRBJ1-1,NA,TRBV6-5,NA
CASSLSSGTQYF,TGTGCCAGCAGCCTTTCCTCAGGGACCCAGTACTTC,TRBJ2-5,NA,TRBV9,NA
CASSQDRRFSAFF,TGCGCCAGCAGCCAAGACCGCCGATTTTCCGCTTTCTTT,TRBJ1-1,NA,TRBV4-1,NA
CASSYSAPMGNEQFF,TGTGCCAGCAGTTACTCGGCCCCCATGGGCAATGAGCAGTTCTTC,TRBJ2-1,NA,TRBV6-5,NA
CASSQDQVVREGPHEQYF,TGCGCCAGCAGCCAAGATCAAGTGGTGCGGGAGGGCCCCCACGAGCAGTACTTC,TRBJ2-7,NA,TRBV4-3,TRBD2
CASSLRVRVNEKLFF,TGTGCCAGCAGTTTACGGGTTAGGGTTAATGAAAAACTGTTTTTT,TRBJ1-4,NA,TRBV28,NA
CASSLYAERSYEQYF,TGTGCCAGCAGTTTATATGCGGAAAGGTCGTACGAGCAGTACTTC,TRBJ2-7,NA,TRBV27,NA
CASSFGSSTDTQYF,TGTGCCAGCAGTTTCGGGTCTAGCACAGATACGCAGTATTTT,TRBJ2-3,NA,TRBV27,NA
CASSFTRLAGVEEQFF,TGCGCCAGCAGCTTCACCAGACTAGCGGGAGTGGAGGAGCAGTTCTTC,TRBJ2-1,NA,TRBV5-1,TRBD2
CASSPREGSGAYNEQFF,TGTGCCAGCTCACCAAGGGAGGGTAGCGGGGCTTACAATGAGCAGTTCTTC,TRBJ2-1,NA,TRBV18,TRBD2
CASSLLRLGTSGRADTQYF,TGTGCCAGCAGCTTACTCCGACTCGGGACTAGCGGGAGGGCGGATACGCAGTATTTT,TRBJ2-3,NA,TRBV7-6,TRBD2
CASSLLAGIRGNEQFF,TGTGCCAGCAGCTTATTAGCGGGCATCAGAGGCAATGAGCAGTTCTTC,TRBJ2-1,NA,TRBV7-2,TRBD2
CASSYLADTDTQYF,TGTGCCAGCAGTTATCTAGCGGACACAGATACGCAGTATTTT,TRBJ2-3,NA,TRBV6-5,TRBD2
CASSDAAFGEQYF,TGTGCCAGCAGTGACGCGGCCTTCGGCGAGCAGTACTTC,TRBJ2-7,NA,TRBV2,NA
CASSQGISGMYNEQFF,TGCGCCAGCAGCCAAGGGATTAGCGGGATGTATAATGAGCAGTTCTTC,TRBJ2-1,NA,TRBV4-1,TRBD2
CASSYWRNTEAFF,TGTGCCAGCAGTTACTGGAGGAACACTGAAGCTTTCTTT,TRBJ1-1,once,TRBV6-5,NA
CASSPDREGNLGAFF,TGTGCCAGCAGCCCTGACAGGGAAGGGAACCTCGGGGCTTTCTTT,TRBJ1-1,few,TRBV9,TRBD1
CASSPVGFGANVLTF,TGTGCCAGCAGTCCCGTGGGGTTTGGGGCCAACGTCCTGACTTTC,TRBJ2-6,NA,TRBV27,NA
CASSPMAEAFF,TGTGCCAGCAGCCCCATGGCTGAAGCTTTCTTT,TRBJ1-1,few,TRBV7-9,NA
CASSPGTVPREQYF,TGCGCCAGCAGCCCCGGGACAGTCCCCCGGGAGCAGTACTTC,TRBJ2-5,NA,TRBV5-1,NA
CASSVQGGEKLFF,TGTGCCAGCAGTGTACAGGGGGGTGAAAAACTGTTTTTT,TRBJ1-4,NA,TRBV6-4,TRBD1
CARGVAGTDTQYF,TGTGCCAGGGGGGTAGCGGGAACAGATACGCAGTATTTT,TRBJ2-3,NA,TRBV7-9,TRBD2
CASSPLPAGGRETQYF,TGCGCCAGCAGCCCCCTCCCAGCGGGAGGGCGGGAGACCCAGTACTTC,TRBJ2-5,NA,TRBV4-1,TRBD2
CASSFGEVWNSPLHF,TGTGCCAGCAGCTTTGGGGAGGTTTGGAATTCACCCCTCCACTTT,TRBJ1-6,once,TRBV7-9,NA
CASSPMGLAAYEQYF,TGTGCCAGCAGCCCTATGGGGCTAGCGGCCTACGAGCAGTACTTC,TRBJ2-7,NA,TRBV7-8,TRBD2
CASSPWASGRAVDTQYF,TGTGCCAGCAGCCCTTGGGCTAGCGGGAGGGCAGTAGATACGCAGTATTTT,TRBJ2-3,NA,TRBV9,TRBD2